The present TCR beta chain was sequenced within a study of shared clonotypes between healthy human individuals (dated by TCRdb to the early 2020s). At the level of the whole study: The cohort included three men and a couple of women between 18 and 49 years of age. To increase sequencing depth and limit assay-specific biases, TCR repertoire library preparation and sequencing were carried out by different laboratories using diverse techniques. For each donor, three plates each were used for CD4 naive and CD4 memory, two plates were used for CD8 naive, and one plate was used for CD8 memory. To estimate repertoire size and how much clonotypes are shared between individuals, the study performed deep sequencing of blood TCR repertoires from about five healthy adults. Each donor's leukapheresis produced roughly between roughly 0.85 and 9 billion PBMCs. Overall study results and their limits: Larger estimated clonotype richness was generally found for naive subsets than for memory subsets. Incomplete sequencing was indicated by rarefaction of sorted-subset datasets, despite the large sequencing depth. Sampling was limited to blood, and TCR repertoires in tissue likely differ from TCR repertoires in blood. When several donors were compared, the shared fraction of clonotypes was about 5% for naive CD4, 3.5% for naive CD8, 2.3% for memory CD4, and less than 0.45% for memory CD8. Pairwise subsampling led to the expectation that sequencing depth would affect the degree of clonotype sharing among donors. Compared with non-shared clonotypes, clonotypes shared by all four sorted-subset donors had higher generation probabilities. The genetic and exposure-history diversity represented was limited by the small number of donors.

Donors were healthy HIV-negative adults with no recently reported acute infections or vaccinations. Every donor was a Caucasian adult living in Nashville, Tennessee, USA. CD4+ T cells were enriched by magnetic negative selection, after which naive cells were positively selected on CD45RA and the negative fraction was taken as the memory subset. Blood was obtained by leukapheresis, after which PBMCs were separated by Ficoll-Histopaque density gradient centrifugation and cryopreserved in liquid nitrogen vapor phase. Analytical flow cytometry was used to check the purity and quantity of every magnetically sorted T cell population. Genomic DNA was isolated from every sorted fraction and measured by UV absorbance on a Nanodrop 2000c. Counted from cysteine to phenylalanine, this CDR3 has 14 amino acids. The entry retains the CDR3 DNA only, 42 bases that are in frame from base 1. Looking up the germline V gene yields CDR1 SGHTA and CDR2 FQGTGA. The junction shows trimming of 1 base on V and 6 bases on J, plus 11 bases between the germline ends.

About this clone itself: It has no known antigen specificity. No qualities accompany the bases; no much larger clone lies one base away.

Using the deep immunoSEQ assay, TCR CDR3 regions were amplified from genomic DNA by multiplex PCR. Extracted genomic DNA from each cell subset was spread evenly across all wells of several immunoSEQ 96-well plates, with each plate serving as a replicate. For sorted subsets, 200 to 250 ng genomic DNA, equal to about 30,000 T cell genomes, was loaded into each replicate PCR. The purified libraries were quantified using a Qubit 3.0 fluorometer, sized with a Bioanalyzer 2100, and then quantified again using the KAPA Library Quantification kit. A separate single-read 150-cycle Illumina NextSeq 550 flow cell was used to sequence each immunoSEQ 96-well plate. Under the source paper's analysis protocol: Because the immunoSEQ output included only junctional sequences and no quality scores, the filtering could not be the same as the filtering used for full-length reads. To assign V/J genes and CDR3, sequences were annotated against IMGT germline references using PyIR, a Python wrapper for IgBLAST v1.9. Reads with weak V/J assignments (E-value above 1e-6), missing CDR3, stop codons, out-of-frame junctions, or ambiguous translated residues were removed. V3J clonotypes were defined by identical inferred V gene, J gene, and CDR3 amino acid sequence. To compute the percentage overlap between repertoires, the number of shared unique clonotypes was divided by the size of the smaller repertoire. Repertoire richness was assessed with RTK rarefaction, the Chao1 estimator, and Recon v2.1 estimates of unobserved clonotypes. Generation probabilities for all TCRbeta clonotypes obtained by the gDNA method from a few donors were computed using OLGA. TCRdb holds this immuneACCESS table with in-frame rearrangements only. Some clones are missing; in checked studies, unresolved V genes explain under half, and the rest has no known cause. That table gives V, J and clone size, and the DNA gave D and trimming. The sample records some 2.1 million clones, 95% of which are singletons. The ten largest clonotypes hold more than 0.1% of the sample.

Input material: naive CD4+ T cells sorted from blood. This specimen's cell subset or site label, interpreted: CD45RA+ positively selected. The chain is assembled from TRBV7-3 and TRBJ2-3; no D gene can be assigned with confidence. The sequence was obtained from a man younger than 35 in good health. The nucleotides are TGTGCCAGCAGCTTAATCAGCCGGGTGGATACGCAGTATTTT. Its protein is CASSLISRVDTQYF. The CDR3, completed at both ends by the reference TRBV7-3 and TRBJ2-3 genes, gives the full variable domain GAGVSQTPSNKVTEKGKYVELRCDPISGHTALYWYRQSLGQGPEFLIYFQGTGAADDSGLPNDRFFAVRPEGSVSTLKIQRTERGDSAVYLCASSLISRVDTQYFGPGTRLTVL.